A selection of T cell receptor beta chains follows, all from one sample in a study of OX40 agonist ivuxolimab in advanced cancers. Using immunoSEQ multiplex PCR, the repertoire was profiled, and TCRdb retains in-frame clones only, with some absent. The table records 33,000 or so clones, roughly 86% of them present only once. The sequencing used CD4+ or CD8+ T cells sorted from blood, collected in a trial of the OX40 agonist ivuxolimab. These receptors all stem from an adult with an advanced solid tumor such as melanoma, head and neck, liver or kidney cancer. Both conserved end residues are part of each CDR3. The D gene is left open where the match is weak. Clone size is not always given. Where it is, it says once, few, many or a class for expanded clones.

j_gene,abundance,d_gene,v_gene,CDR3nt,CDR3aa
TRBJ2-3,NA,TRBD2,TRBV5-4,TGTGCCAGCAGCTTGGCGGGGGGGGGCAGAGATACGCAGTATTTT,CASSLAGGGRDTQYF
TRBJ2-7,NA,TRBD1,TRBV7-2,TGTGCCAGCAGCTCGGACAGGGGGCATGACGAGCAGTACTTC,CASSSDRGHDEQYF
TRBJ2-2,NA,TRBD2,TRBV28,TGTGCCAGCAGCTGGACTAGCGGGAACACCGGGGAGCTGTTTTTT,CASSWTSGNTGELFF
TRBJ1-1,NA,TRBD1,TRBV19,TGTGCCAGTACCTCGACAGGGGAGATGAACACTGAAGCTTTCTTT,CASTSTGEMNTEAFF
TRBJ2-2,once,TRBD1,TRBV7-6,TGTGCCAGCAGCTTTCCGGGACAGGGTTTTAAGGCGAACACCGGGGAGCTGTTTTTT,CASSFPGQGFKANTGELFF
TRBJ1-4,NA,NA,TRBV6-1,TGTGCCAGCAGTGAAAACCCAGGATCAAGTGAAAAACTGTTTTTT,CASSENPGSSEKLFF
TRBJ2-1,NA,NA,TRBV5-4,TGTGCCAGCAGCTTGCCACAAAGTGGCTCCTACAATGAGCAGTTCTTC,CASSLPQSGSYNEQFF
TRBJ2-3,medium-sized,NA,TRBV7-9,TGTGCCAGCAGCTTAGGCGGACTTGGAAGGGCAGATACGCAGTATTTT,CASSLGGLGRADTQYF
TRBJ1-4,NA,TRBD1,TRBV6-1,TGTGCCAGCAGTGAAGGACAGGGGAATGAAAAACTGTTTTTT,CASSEGQGNEKLFF
TRBJ2-5,NA,TRBD2,TRBV2,TGTGCCAGCAGGCAAAGATCTGGGACTACCGAAGAGACCCAGTACTTC,CASRQRSGTTEETQYF
TRBJ1-3,once,NA,TRBV7-6,TGTGCCAGCAGCTTATTTCTGAACTCTGGAAACACCATATATTTT,CASSLFLNSGNTIYF
TRBJ2-7,NA,NA,TRBV5-1,TGCGCCAGCAGCTTGGGCTACGAGCAGTACTTC,CASSLGYEQYF
TRBJ2-1,NA,NA,TRBV28,TGTGCCAGCAGAACTTACAATGAGCAGTTCTTC,CASRTYNEQFF
TRBJ2-7,NA,TRBD2,TRBV29-1,TGCAGCGTTGAAGATTGGGGACTAGCGGGAGGCGAGCAGTACTTC,CSVEDWGLAGGEQYF
TRBJ1-3,NA,NA,TRBV5-4,TGTGCCAGCAGCCTCGGGACACCCTCTGGAAACACCATATATTTT,CASSLGTPSGNTIYF
TRBJ1-2,NA,NA,TRBV28,TGTGCCAGCACCTTAGTCCCCGTGGGGAACTATGGCTACACCTTC,CASTLVPVGNYGYTF
TRBJ2-7,NA,NA,TRBV19,TGTGCCAGTAGTAGCGCGGGGGCCGGGACCGGGAGCTCCTACGAGCAGTACTTC,CASSSAGAGTGSSYEQYF
TRBJ2-5,once,TRBD1,TRBV6-5,TGTGCCAGCACCGACAGGACAGGACAAGAGACCCAGTACTTC,CASTDRTGQETQYF
TRBJ2-1,NA,TRBD2,TRBV10-3,TGTGCCATCAGCATTGGGACTAGCGGGAGAGATGAGCAGTTCTTC,CAISIGTSGRDEQFF
TRBJ2-7,NA,NA,TRBV29-1,TGCAGCGTTGGGGCGGCAGGGGACTACGAGCAGTACTTC,CSVGAAGDYEQYF
TRBJ1-1,NA,TRBD1,TRBV5-1,TGCGCCAGCAGCCTCAGTAGACAGGGGGCGCATGGATACACTGAAGCTTTCTTT,CASSLSRQGAHGYTEAFF
TRBJ2-1,NA,NA,TRBV19,TGTGCCAGTAGTAACCCGGGACTCCTTGGAATTTTCTTC,CASSNPGLLGIFF
TRBJ2-5,once,NA,TRBV5-6,TGTGCCAGCAGCTTGGCGCAAGAGACCCAGTACTTC,CASSLAQETQYF
TRBJ1-1,NA,TRBD1,TRBV7-9,TGTGCCAGCAGCAAGGGACAGGGGTTGGGTTTCTTT,CASSKGQGLGFF
TRBJ2-1,NA,NA,TRBV7-6,TGTGCCAGCAGCCCGTGGGCAGGTGAGCAGTTCTTC,CASSPWAGEQFF
TRBJ2-7,NA,TRBD1,TRBV11-3,TGTGCCAGCAGCTTACAGGGACAGGGGGCATACGAGCAGTACTTC,CASSLQGQGAYEQYF
TRBJ2-7,few,TRBD2,TRBV5-1,TGCGCCAGCAGCCCGGGACTAGCGGGAGGGAGGGACGAGCAGTACTTC,CASSPGLAGGRDEQYF